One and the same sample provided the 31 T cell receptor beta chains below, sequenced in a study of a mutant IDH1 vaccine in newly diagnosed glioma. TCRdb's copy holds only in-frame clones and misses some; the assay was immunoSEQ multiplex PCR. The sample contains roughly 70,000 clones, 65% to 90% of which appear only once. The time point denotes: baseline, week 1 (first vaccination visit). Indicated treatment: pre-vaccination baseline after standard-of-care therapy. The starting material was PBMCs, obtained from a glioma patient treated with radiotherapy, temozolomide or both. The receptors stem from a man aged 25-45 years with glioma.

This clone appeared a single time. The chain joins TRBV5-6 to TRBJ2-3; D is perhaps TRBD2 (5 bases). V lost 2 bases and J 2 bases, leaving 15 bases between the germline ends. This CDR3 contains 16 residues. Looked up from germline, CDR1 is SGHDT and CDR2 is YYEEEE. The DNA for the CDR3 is TGTGCCAGCAGCTTAAGGTGGAGGCAAAACACAGATACGCAGTATTTT. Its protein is CASSLRWRQNTDTQYF.

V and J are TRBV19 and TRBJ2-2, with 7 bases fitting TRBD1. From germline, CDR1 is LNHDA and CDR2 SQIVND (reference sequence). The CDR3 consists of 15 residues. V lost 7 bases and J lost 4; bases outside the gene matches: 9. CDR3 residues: CASTERAGGTGELFF. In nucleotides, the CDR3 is TGTGCCAGTACCGAAAGGGCAGGGGGCACCGGGGAGCTGTTTTTT.

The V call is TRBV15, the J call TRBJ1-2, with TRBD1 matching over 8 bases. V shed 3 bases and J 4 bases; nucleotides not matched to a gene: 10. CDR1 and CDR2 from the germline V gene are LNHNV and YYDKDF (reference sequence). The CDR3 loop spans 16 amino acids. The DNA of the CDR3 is TGTGCCACCAGCAGTGCCGGGACAGGAACACCCTATGGCTACACCTTC. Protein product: CATSSAGTGTPYGYTF. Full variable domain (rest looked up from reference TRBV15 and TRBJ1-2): DAMVIQNPRYQVTQFGKPVTLSCSQTLNHNVMYWYQQKSSQAPKLLFHYYDKDFNNEADTPDNFQSRRPNTSFCFLDIRSPGLGDTAMYLCATSSAGTGTPYGYTFGSGTRLTVV.

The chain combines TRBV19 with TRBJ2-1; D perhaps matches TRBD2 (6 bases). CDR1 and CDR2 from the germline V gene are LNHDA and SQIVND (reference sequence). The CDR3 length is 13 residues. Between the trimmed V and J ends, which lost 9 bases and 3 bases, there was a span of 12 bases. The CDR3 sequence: CASSRGSYNEQFF. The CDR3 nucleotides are TGTGCCAGCTCGCGGGGAAGCTACAATGAGCAGTTCTTC. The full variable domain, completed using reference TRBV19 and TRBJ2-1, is DGGITQSPKYLFRKEGQNVTLSCEQNLNHDAMYWYRQDPGQGLRLIYYSQIVNDFQKGDIAEGYSVSREKKESFPLTVTSAQKNPTAFYLCASSRGSYNEQFFGPGTRLTVL.

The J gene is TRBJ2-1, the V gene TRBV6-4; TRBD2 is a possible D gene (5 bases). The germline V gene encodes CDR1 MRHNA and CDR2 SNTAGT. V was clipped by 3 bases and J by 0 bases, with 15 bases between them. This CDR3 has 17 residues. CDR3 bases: TGTGCCAGCAGTGAAACCGGGGAGTCTGGCTCCTACAATGAGCAGTTCTTC. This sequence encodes CASSETGESGSYNEQFF.

The CDR3 DNA reads TGTGCCAGCTCACCAGGGACAGATCAATCCTACGAGCAGTACTTC. As protein: CASSPGTDQSYEQYF. The V and J genes are TRBV18 and TRBJ2-7; 7 nucleotides match TRBD1. Trimming took 2 bases from V and 1 from J; bases not matched to a gene: 5. The CDR3 has 15 residues. Germline values: CDR1 KGHSH, CDR2 LQKENI.

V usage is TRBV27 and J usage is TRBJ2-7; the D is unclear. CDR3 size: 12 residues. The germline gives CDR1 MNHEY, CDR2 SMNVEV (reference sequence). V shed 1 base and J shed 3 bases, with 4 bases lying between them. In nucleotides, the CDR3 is TGTGCCAGCAGTTTATACCTCTACGAGCAGTACTTC. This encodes CASSLYLYEQYF.

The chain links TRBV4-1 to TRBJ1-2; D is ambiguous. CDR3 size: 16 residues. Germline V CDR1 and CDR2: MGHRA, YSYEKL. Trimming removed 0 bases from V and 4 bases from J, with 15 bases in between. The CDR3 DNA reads TGCGCCAGCAGCCAAGATCTGGTAGGCGCTTTCTATGGCTACACCTTC. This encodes CASSQDLVGAFYGYTF.

The DNA for the CDR3 is TGCGCCAGCAGCTCCGGGACTAGGGATACAGATACGCAGTATTTT. It codes for CASSSGTRDTDTQYF. The chain uses TRBV5-1 and TRBJ2-3; 8 positions agree with TRBD2. Looked up from germline, CDR1 is SGHRS and CDR2 is YFSETQ. The CDR3 loop spans 15 amino acids. J gave up 3 bases and V 3 bases, and 6 bases lay outside the gene matches.

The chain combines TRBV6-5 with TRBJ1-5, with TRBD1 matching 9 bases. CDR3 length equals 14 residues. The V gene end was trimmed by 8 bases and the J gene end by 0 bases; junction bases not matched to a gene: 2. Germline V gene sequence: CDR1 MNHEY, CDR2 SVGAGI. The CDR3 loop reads CASGTGFSNQPQHF. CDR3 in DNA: TGTGCCAGCGGGACAGGGTTTAGCAATCAGCCCCAGCATTTT.

The CDR3 is CASSEAGDLEYF. The DNA for the CDR3 is TGTGCCAGCAGTGAAGCGGGGGACTTGGAGTACTTC. The chain is built from TRBV25-1 and TRBJ2-7; 7 bases match TRBD2. Trimming cost V 2 bases and J 11 bases; bases outside gene matches: 6. The CDR3 extends over 12 amino acids. Germline V gene sequence: CDR1 MGHDK, CDR2 SYGVNS.

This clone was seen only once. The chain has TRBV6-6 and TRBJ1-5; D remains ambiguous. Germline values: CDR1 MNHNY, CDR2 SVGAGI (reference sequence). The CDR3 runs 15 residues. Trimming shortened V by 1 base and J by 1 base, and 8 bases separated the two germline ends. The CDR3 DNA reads TGTGCCAGCAGTTACTTGGGCAGAAGCAATCAGCCCCAGCATTTT. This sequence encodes CASSYLGRSNQPQHF.

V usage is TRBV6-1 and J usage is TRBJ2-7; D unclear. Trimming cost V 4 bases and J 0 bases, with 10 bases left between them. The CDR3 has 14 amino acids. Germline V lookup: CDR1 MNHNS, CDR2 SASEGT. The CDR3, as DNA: TGTGCCAGCAGTGTTGAGCCTATCTCCTACGAGCAGTACTTC. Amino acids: CASSVEPISYEQYF.

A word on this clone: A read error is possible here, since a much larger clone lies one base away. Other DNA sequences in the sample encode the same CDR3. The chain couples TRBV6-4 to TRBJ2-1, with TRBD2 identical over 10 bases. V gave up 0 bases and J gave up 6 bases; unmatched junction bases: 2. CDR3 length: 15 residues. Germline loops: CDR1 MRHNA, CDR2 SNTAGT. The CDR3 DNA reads TGTGCCAGCAGTGACTCGAGCGGGGGGGCCAATGAGCAGTTCTTC. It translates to CASSDSSGGANEQFF.

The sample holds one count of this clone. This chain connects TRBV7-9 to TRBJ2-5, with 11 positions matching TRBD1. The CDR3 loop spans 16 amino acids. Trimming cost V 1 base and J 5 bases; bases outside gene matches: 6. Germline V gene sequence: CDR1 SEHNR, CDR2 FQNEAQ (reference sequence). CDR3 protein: CASSLGTGGVYETQYF. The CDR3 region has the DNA TGTGCCAGCAGCTTAGGGACAGGGGGCGTGTACGAGACCCAGTACTTC.

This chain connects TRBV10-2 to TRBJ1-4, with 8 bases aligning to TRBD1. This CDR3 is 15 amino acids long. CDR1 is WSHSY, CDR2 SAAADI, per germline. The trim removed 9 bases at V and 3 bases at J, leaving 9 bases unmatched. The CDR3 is CASRVTGAANEKLFF. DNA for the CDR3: TGCGCCAGTAGGGTGACAGGGGCCGCTAATGAAAAACTGTTTTTT.

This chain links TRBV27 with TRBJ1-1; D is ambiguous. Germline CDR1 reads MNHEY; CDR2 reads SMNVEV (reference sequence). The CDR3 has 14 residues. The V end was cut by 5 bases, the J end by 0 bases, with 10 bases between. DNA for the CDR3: TGTGCCAGCAGTATGGGATCCTTGAACACTGAAGCTTTCTTT. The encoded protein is CASSMGSLNTEAFF.

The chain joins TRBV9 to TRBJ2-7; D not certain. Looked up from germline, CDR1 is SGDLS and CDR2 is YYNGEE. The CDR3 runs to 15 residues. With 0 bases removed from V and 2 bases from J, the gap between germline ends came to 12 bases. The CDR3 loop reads CASSVGLQPTYEQYF. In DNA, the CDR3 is TGTGCCAGCAGCGTAGGACTTCAGCCCACCTACGAGCAGTACTTC.

The CDR3: CASSQAGLAGHGEQYF. CDR3 bases: TGCGCCAGCAGCCAAGCGGGACTAGCGGGGCATGGCGAGCAGTACTTC. This chain links TRBV4-1 with TRBJ2-7, with 13 bases fitting TRBD2. The CDR3 totals 16 residues. V trimming: 1 base; J trimming: 6 bases; junction bases outside the gene matches: 6. Germline CDR1 MGHRA, CDR2 YSYEKL.

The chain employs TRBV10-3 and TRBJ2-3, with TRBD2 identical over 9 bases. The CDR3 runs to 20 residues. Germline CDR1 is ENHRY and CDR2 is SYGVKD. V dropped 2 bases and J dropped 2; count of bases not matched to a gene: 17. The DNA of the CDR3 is TGTGCCATCAGTGAGCCTAGCGGGGAAGATCAACCCTTCGACACAGATACGCAGTATTTT. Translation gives CAISEPSGEDQPFDTDTQYF.

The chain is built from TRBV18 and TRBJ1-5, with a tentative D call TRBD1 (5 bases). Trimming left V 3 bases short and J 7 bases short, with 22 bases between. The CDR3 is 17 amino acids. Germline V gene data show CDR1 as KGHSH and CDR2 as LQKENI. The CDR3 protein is CASSPTGLNNEGQPQHF. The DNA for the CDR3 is TGTGCCAGCTCACCTACAGGACTAAACAATGAGGGGCAGCCCCAGCATTTT.

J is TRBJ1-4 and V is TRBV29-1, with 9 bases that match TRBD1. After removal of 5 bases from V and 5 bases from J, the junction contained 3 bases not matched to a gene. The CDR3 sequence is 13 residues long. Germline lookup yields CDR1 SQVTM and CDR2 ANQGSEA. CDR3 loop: CSVTGTGNEKLFF. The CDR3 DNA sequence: TGCAGCGTTACCGGGACAGGGAATGAAAAACTGTTTTTT.

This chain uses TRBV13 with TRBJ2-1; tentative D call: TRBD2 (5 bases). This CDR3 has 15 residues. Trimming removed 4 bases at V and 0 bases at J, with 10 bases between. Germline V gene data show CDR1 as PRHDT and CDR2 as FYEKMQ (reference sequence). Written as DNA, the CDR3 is TGTGCCAGCAGCTCCGACTATAGCTCCTACAATGAGCAGTTCTTC. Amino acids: CASSSDYSSYNEQFF.

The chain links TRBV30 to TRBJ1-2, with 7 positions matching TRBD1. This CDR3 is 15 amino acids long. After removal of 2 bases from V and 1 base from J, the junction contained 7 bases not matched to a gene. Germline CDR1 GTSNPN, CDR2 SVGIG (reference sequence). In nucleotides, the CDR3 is TGTGCCTGGAGTTCACCCGGGACAGTTAACTATGGCTACACCTTC. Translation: CAWSSPGTVNYGYTF.

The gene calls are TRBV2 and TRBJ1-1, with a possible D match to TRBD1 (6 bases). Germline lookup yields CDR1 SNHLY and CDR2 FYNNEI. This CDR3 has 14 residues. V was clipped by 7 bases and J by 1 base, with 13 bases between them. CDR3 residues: CASTRGLTNTEAFF. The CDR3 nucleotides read TGTGCCAGCACCCGGGGGCTAACGAACACTGAAGCTTTCTTT. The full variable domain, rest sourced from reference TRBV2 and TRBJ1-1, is EPEVTQTPSHQVTQMGQEVILRCVPISNHLYFYWYRQILGQKVEFLVSFYNNEISEKSEIFDDQFSVERPDGSNFTLKIRSTKLEDSAMYFCASTRGLTNTEAFFGQGTRLTVV.

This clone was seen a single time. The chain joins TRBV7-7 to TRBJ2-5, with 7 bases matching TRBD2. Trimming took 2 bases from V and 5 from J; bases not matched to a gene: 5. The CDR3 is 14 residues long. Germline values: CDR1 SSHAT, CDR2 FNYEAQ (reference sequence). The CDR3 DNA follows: TGTGCCAGCAGCTTAACGGGAGGAACCGAGACCCAGTACTTC. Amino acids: CASSLTGGTETQYF.

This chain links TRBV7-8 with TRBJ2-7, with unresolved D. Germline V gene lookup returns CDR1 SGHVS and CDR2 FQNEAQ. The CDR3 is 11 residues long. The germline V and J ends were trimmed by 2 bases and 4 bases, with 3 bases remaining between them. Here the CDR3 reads CASSLTYEQYF. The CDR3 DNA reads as TGTGCCAGCAGCTTAACTTACGAGCAGTACTTC.

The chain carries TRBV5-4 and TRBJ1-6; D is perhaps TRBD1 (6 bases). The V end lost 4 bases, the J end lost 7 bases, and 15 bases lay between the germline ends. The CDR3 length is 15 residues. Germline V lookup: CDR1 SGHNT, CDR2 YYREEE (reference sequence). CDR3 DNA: TGTGCCAGCAGCACCTTGGGGGCGGGGAATTCACCCCTCCACTTT. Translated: CASSTLGAGNSPLHF.

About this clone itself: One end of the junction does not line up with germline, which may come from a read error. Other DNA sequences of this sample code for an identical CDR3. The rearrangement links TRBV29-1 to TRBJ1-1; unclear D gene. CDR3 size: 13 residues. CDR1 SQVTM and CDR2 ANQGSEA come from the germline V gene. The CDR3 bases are TGCAGCGTTGTCACGGTTATGAACACTGAAGCCTTCTTT. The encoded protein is CSVVTVMNTEAFF.

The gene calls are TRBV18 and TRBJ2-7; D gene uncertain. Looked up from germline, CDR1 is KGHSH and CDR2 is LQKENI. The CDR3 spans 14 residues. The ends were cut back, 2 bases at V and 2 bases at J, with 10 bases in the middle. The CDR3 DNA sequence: TGTGCCAGCTCACCAAGGAAAACAACCTACGAGCAGTACTTC. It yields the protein CASSPRKTTYEQYF.

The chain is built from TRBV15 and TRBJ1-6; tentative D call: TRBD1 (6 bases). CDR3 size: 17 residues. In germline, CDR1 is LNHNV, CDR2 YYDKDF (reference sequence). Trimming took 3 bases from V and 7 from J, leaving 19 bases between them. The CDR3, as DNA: TGTGCCACCAGCAGGGATGGTGGGGGGCGAACCAATTCACCCCTCCACTTT. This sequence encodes CATSRDGGGRTNSPLHF.